The next 23 T cell receptor beta chains were all read from a single sample in a study of beta chain features in type 1 diabetes. Sequencing targeted expressed TCRB transcripts, as all isolated RNA had been reverse transcribed. Produced via immunoSEQ multiplex PCR; TCRdb's table is partial and in-frame only. The sample holds around 310,000 clones, about 10% seen once. Sequenced input: naive CD4+ T cells from blood. Receptor source: a young woman in good health.

This clone occurred a few times. The chain couples TRBV6-1 to TRBJ2-7, with 10 nucleotides matching TRBD2. The CDR3 runs to 14 residues. CDR1 and CDR2 from the germline V gene are MNHNS and SASEGT. V gave up 5 bases and J gave up 2 bases; unmatched junction bases: 3. The CDR3 bases are TGTGCCAGCAGTCCTAGCGGGGGAACCTACGAGCAGTACTTC. It yields the protein CASSPSGGTYEQYF.

The J gene is TRBJ2-5, the V gene TRBV5-1, with 8 bases fitting TRBD1. The length of the CDR3 is 13 residues. V lost 6 bases, J lost 4 bases, and 5 bases stayed unmatched. CDR1 is SGHRS, CDR2 YFSETQ, per germline. The CDR3 sequence: CASTMTGAETQYF. The CDR3 nucleotides are TGCGCCAGCACAATGACAGGGGCAGAGACCCAGTACTTC.

V gene TRBV18 combines with J gene TRBJ1-1; D unresolved. The CDR3 sequence is 14 residues long. Germline values: CDR1 KGHSH, CDR2 LQKENI. V shed 4 bases and J shed 6 bases, with 15 bases lying between them. The CDR3 region is CASSRTNTLAEAFF. CDR3 DNA sequence: TGTGCCAGCTCACGTACCAATACCTTAGCTGAAGCTTTCTTT.

This chain connects TRBV29-1 to TRBJ2-1; D is perhaps TRBD1 (6 bases). The CDR3 covers 14 residues. Trimming removed 3 bases at V and 4 bases at J, with 13 bases between. CDR1 and CDR2 (germline): SQVTM, ANQGSEA. As DNA, the CDR3 is TGCAGCGTTGACGTAGGACAGATTTACAATGAGCAGTTCTTC. Translating it yields CSVDVGQIYNEQFF.

The chain is built from TRBV7-2 and TRBJ2-7, with a tentative D call TRBD1 (6 bases). The CDR3 contains 14 residues. Germline CDR1 SGHTA, CDR2 FQGNSA. V lost 2 bases and J lost 2, with 10 bases in between. The CDR3 is CASSLNRETYEQYF. The CDR3 DNA sequence: TGTGCCAGCAGCTTAAACAGGGAGACCTACGAGCAGTACTTC.

V usage is TRBV5-1 and J usage is TRBJ2-1; 12 bases align to TRBD2. Germline trimming cut 4 bases from V and 7 bases from J; bases unmatched to any gene: 3. The length of the CDR3 is 14 residues. Germline CDR1 reads SGHRS; CDR2 reads YFSETQ. The CDR3 DNA sequence: TGCGCCAGCAGCGTAGGGACTAGCGGGAATGAGCAGTTCTTC. Amino acid sequence: CASSVGTSGNEQFF.

A few counts support this clone. This chain links TRBV4-2 with TRBJ1-1; 8 bases line up with TRBD1. CDR3 length: 15 amino acids. Germline values: CDR1 LGHNA, CDR2 YNFKEQ. V lost 2 bases, J lost 3 bases, and 5 bases stayed unmatched. The CDR3 nucleotides are TGTGCCAGCAGCCAAATGGGGGGACAGGACACTGAAGCTTTCTTT. Translating it yields CASSQMGGQDTEAFF.

This clone has a handful of counts. This chain connects TRBV7-9 to TRBJ2-5; 7 bases line up with TRBD1. Trimming removed 1 base from V and 5 bases from J; junction bases left unmatched: 16. There are 18 residues in the CDR3. CDR1 is SEHNR, CDR2 FQNEAQ, per germline (reference sequence). CDR3 region: CASSLGYSSDRERETQYF. CDR3 sequence (DNA): TGTGCCAGCAGCTTAGGATATTCGAGTGACAGGGAACGGGAGACCCAGTACTTC.

Only one count was recorded for this clone. V usage is TRBV18 and J usage is TRBJ2-5, with D possibly TRBD2 on 6 matching bases. The ends were cut back, 5 bases at V and 5 bases at J, with 18 bases in the middle. Germline V lookup: CDR1 KGHSH, CDR2 LQKENI. The CDR3 runs 15 residues. The CDR3 sequence is CASSSKTGAGETQYF. The CDR3 DNA sequence: TGTGCCAGCTCATCCAAGACGGGAGCAGGGGAGACCCAGTACTTC.

CDR3 protein: CASSPSFRGTYTDTQYF. As DNA, the CDR3 is TGTGCCAGCAGCCCCTCTTTTCGCGGAACCTACACAGATACGCAGTATTTT. The V gene is TRBV9, the J gene TRBJ2-3; no firm D call. Per germline, CDR1 SGDLS and CDR2 YYNGEE. The V gene lost 4 bases and the J gene lost 2 bases, with 20 bases spanning the gap. This CDR3 spans 17 amino acids.

This clone occurred a few times. This sequence joins TRBV19 and TRBJ2-5; 9 bases are a match to TRBD2. CDR1 LNHDA and CDR2 SQIVND come from the germline V gene (reference sequence). CDR3 size: 14 residues. The V gene end was trimmed by 5 bases and the J gene end by 4 bases; junction bases not matched to a gene: 5. The CDR3 sequence is CASSPGTSRETQYF. The CDR3 region has the DNA TGTGCCAGTAGTCCTGGGACTAGCAGAGAGACCCAGTACTTC.

CDR3 DNA sequence: TGTGCCAGCTCACCAGACAGGGGGACTCAAGAGACCCAGTACTTC. Its protein product is CASSPDRGTQETQYF. The J gene is TRBJ2-5, the V gene TRBV18, with TRBD1 matching 9 bases. Trimming at V came to 2 bases and at J to 2 bases, leaving 3 bases not matched to a gene. The CDR3 contains 15 residues. Germline values: CDR1 KGHSH, CDR2 LQKENI.

This clone occurred a few times. In DNA form, the CDR3 reads TGTGCCAGCAGCGGGACTAGCGGGAGCTCCTACAATGAGCAGTTCTTC. It is translated as CASSGTSGSSYNEQFF. The V gene is TRBV9, the J gene TRBJ2-1, with 13 bases that match TRBD2. Germline V lookup: CDR1 SGDLS, CDR2 YYNGEE. The V gene end was trimmed by 3 bases and the J gene end by 0 bases; junction bases not matched to a gene: 0. This CDR3 comprises 16 residues.

This clone was seen only a few times. The chain has TRBV29-1 and TRBJ2-7, with D maybe TRBD1 (5 bases). The CDR3 runs to 15 residues. Germline V gives CDR1 SQVTM, CDR2 ANQGSEA. V was clipped by 4 bases and J by 7 bases, with 23 bases between them. CDR3 sequence: CSVGMTASGSQEQYF. DNA for the CDR3: TGCAGCGTTGGAATGACCGCCTCAGGGTCTCAAGAGCAGTACTTC.

This clone was counted only a few times. An end of the junction differs from the germline gene, which may be a read error. This chain links TRBV11-2 with TRBJ2-5, with a possible D match to TRBD1 (6 bases). CDR3 length: 16 residues. Germline V gene data show CDR1 as SGHAT and CDR2 as FQNNGV. Here the CDR3 reads CASSQDVPQGRETQYF. CDR3 DNA: TGCGCCAGCAGCCAAGATGTCCCACAGGGAAGGGAGACCCAGTACTTC. The full variable domain, rest sourced from reference TRBV11-2 and TRBJ2-5, is EAGVAQSPRYKIIEKRQSVAFWCNPISGHATLYWYQQILGQGPKLLIQFQNNGVVDDSQLPKDRFSAERLKGVDSTLKIQPAKLEDSAVYLCASSQDVPQGRETQYFGPGTRLLVL.

The gene calls are TRBV11-1 and TRBJ2-7, with a tentative D call TRBD2 (6 bases). The length of the CDR3 is 15 residues. Trimming left V 2 bases short and J 3 bases short, with 14 bases between. CDR1 SGHAT and CDR2 FQDESV come from the germline V gene (reference sequence). The DNA for the CDR3 is TGTGCCAGCAGCTTAAGCGCGGGACCGATCTACGAGCAGTACTTC. It codes for CASSLSAGPIYEQYF.

The chain is built from TRBV9 and TRBJ2-6; TRBD2 matches at 11 bases. This CDR3 comprises 17 residues. The junction had 3 bases not matched to a gene; V was cut back by 3 bases and J by 1 base. Looked up from germline, CDR1 is SGDLS and CDR2 is YYNGEE. In DNA, the CDR3 is TGTGCCAGCAGCGCACTAGCGGGAGTTTCTGGGGCCAACGTCCTGACTTTC. Protein: CASSALAGVSGANVLTF. Variable domain in full (rest from reference TRBV9 and TRBJ2-6): DSGVTQTPKHLITATGQRVTLRCSPRSGDLSVYWYQQSLDQGLQFLIQYYNGEERAKGNILERFSAQQFPDLHSELNLSSLELGDSALYFCASSALAGVSGANVLTFGAGSRLTVL.

This chain links TRBV5-1 with TRBJ1-4; 8 bases agree with TRBD1. V lost 4 bases, J lost 6 bases, and 11 bases stayed unmatched. This CDR3 comprises 16 residues. Germline CDR1 is SGHRS and CDR2 is YFSETQ. CDR3 bases: TGCGCCAGCAGCAGGATTACCGGGACAGGCGATGAAAAACTGTTTTTT. Protein product: CASSRITGTGDEKLFF.

The chain employs TRBV27 and TRBJ2-3, with 7 bases aligning to TRBD2. Germline V gives CDR1 MNHEY, CDR2 SMNVEV (reference sequence). The V and J ends lost 3 bases and 2 bases, in that order; junction bases with no gene match: 8. The CDR3 totals 16 residues. CDR3 region: CASSFLGLADTDTQYF. The CDR3 nucleotides read TGTGCCAGCAGTTTCCTTGGGCTAGCGGACACAGATACGCAGTATTTT.

This clone was counted only a few times. J is TRBJ1-2 and V is TRBV7-2; a possible D gene is TRBD1 (5 bases). This CDR3 has 16 amino acids. From germline, CDR1 is SGHTA and CDR2 FQGNSA. V dropped 1 base and J dropped 2 bases, with 14 bases sitting between them. The DNA for the CDR3 is TGTGCCAGCAGCTTAGGCGGGGGAGTAGGGAACTATGGCTACACCTTC. Its translation is CASSLGGGVGNYGYTF.

In DNA form, the CDR3 reads TGTGCCAGCAGCTACGTGGGGCAGGAGACCTACGAGCAGTACTTC. Translated, it gives CASSYVGQETYEQYF. The rearrangement joins TRBV7-9 to TRBJ2-7; maybe TRBD1 (5 bases). V was trimmed by 4 bases and J by 2 bases, leaving 15 bases between them. The germline gives CDR1 SEHNR, CDR2 FQNEAQ (reference sequence). The length of the CDR3 is 15 residues. The full variable domain, with the rest looked up from reference TRBV7-9 and TRBJ2-7, is DTGVSQNPRHKITKRGQNVTFRCDPISEHNRLYWYRQTLGQGPEFLTYFQNEAQLEKSRLLSDRFSAERPKGSFSTLEIQRTEQGDSAMYLCASSYVGQETYEQYFGPGTRLTVT.

This chain links TRBV30 with TRBJ1-5; possible D gene TRBD1, 5 bases. The V end lost 4 bases, the J end lost 6 bases, and 10 bases lay between the germline ends. Germline CDR1 is GTSNPN and CDR2 is SVGIG (reference sequence). The CDR3 runs to 12 residues. This CDR3 is CAWTQGGQPQHF. CDR3 bases: TGTGCCTGGACCCAGGGCGGTCAGCCCCAGCATTTT.

This clone was found a few times. The chain has TRBV11-2 and TRBJ2-1; 10 bases line up with TRBD1. Germline-derived CDR1 and CDR2 are SGHAT and FQNNGV. There are 17 residues in the CDR3. V gave up 5 bases and J gave up 6 bases; unmatched junction bases: 13. The CDR3 coding sequence is TGTGCCAGCAGCCTACCGCCGGGACAGGGGACGTCCAATGAGCAGTTCTTC. It translates to CASSLPPGQGTSNEQFF.